This T cell receptor (beta chain) was retrieved from a study of OX40 agonist ivuxolimab in advanced cancers. Assay used: immunoSEQ multiplex PCR; TCRdb lists only in-frame clones, some missing. The data contain about 35,000 clones, roughly three quarters of them seen just once; the ten biggest clones take up approximately 15%. The germline gives CDR1 SGHKS, CDR2 YYEKEE (reference sequence). CDR3 size: 14 residues. V was pared by 2 bases and J by 3 bases, with 11 bases between. This chain links TRBV5-5 with TRBJ1-1; D unclear. The sequence derives from an adult with an advanced solid tumor such as melanoma, head and neck, liver or kidney cancer. The sequencing here drew on CD4+ or CD8+ T cells sorted from blood, taken in a trial of the OX40 agonist ivuxolimab. The CDR3 DNA reads TGTGCCAGCAGCTTACTACGTCGGGACACTGAAGCTTTCTTT. Its protein is CASSLLRRDTEAFF.